The clone carrying this TCR beta chain turned up a few times. What it binds is not known. The source of the sample is a study of T cell responses to AZD1222 COVID-19 vaccine. Generated by immunoSEQ multiplex PCR, the TCRdb table keeps only in-frame clones and is missing some. The sample holds about 150,000 clones, 75% to 95% seen once. Study-wide results and caveats: At baseline, seropositivity was found in only a handful of AZD1222 recipients. A reported finding is that nearly half of spike-specific TCRs target unmutated variant regions. Spike-specific TCR breadth and depth went up after people got two AZD1222 doses. Most donors were white British and more were female, and clonal diversity was possibly underestimated.

This clonotype was obtained from an adult who received the AZD1222 COVID-19 vaccine. Sequencing was performed on peripheral blood, taken 28 days after the second AZD1222 dose.

This CDR3 is CASSPGTTGQETQYF. CDR3 nucleotides: TGTGCCAGTAGTCCCGGGACGACCGGCCAAGAGACCCAGTACTTC. The chain carries TRBV19 and TRBJ2-5; TRBD1 or TRBD2 may be the D gene (5 bases each). The V end lost 5 bases, the J end lost 1 base, and 14 bases lay between the germline ends. CDR3 length: 15 amino acids. Germline V gene data show CDR1 as LNHDA and CDR2 as SQIVND (reference sequence). Full variable domain (remainder filled in from reference TRBV19 and TRBJ2-5): DGGITQSPKYLFRKEGQNVTLSCEQNLNHDAMYWYRQDPGQGLRLIYYSQIVNDFQKGDIAEGYSVSREKKESFPLTVTSAQKNPTAFYLCASSPGTTGQETQYFGPGTRLLVL.